This T cell receptor beta chain was identified in a study of blood T cell repertoires in COVID-19. The CDR3 is made up of 15 amino acids. Germline loops: CDR1 SGHTA, CDR2 FQGNSA. Trimming left V 3 bases short and J 0 bases short, with 9 bases between. Using immunoSEQ multiplex PCR, the repertoire was profiled, and TCRdb retains in-frame clones only, with some absent. The sample yields around 260,000 clones, roughly 88% seen once. The clonotype comes from a human donor in a cohort sampled during active COVID-19. This chain uses TRBV7-2 with TRBJ1-3, with a weak D call TRBD1 (6 bases). Sequencing used peripheral blood. This CDR3 is CASSLDRSSGNTIYF. Written as DNA, the CDR3 is TGTGCCAGCAGCTTGGACAGATCCTCTGGAAACACCATATATTTT.